The 27 T cell receptor beta chains reported below all come from one sample, sequenced in a study of cytomegalovirus exposure and HLA in healthy donors. The PCR was carried out with 60 Vbeta primers and 13 Jbeta primers. The protocol was immunoSEQ multiplex PCR, while the TCRdb copy is restricted to in-frame clones and leaves out a portion. The repertoire holds more than 200,000 clones, with about 83% as singletons. Material for sequencing was PBMCs. Receptors were obtained from a girl aged 10 to 17 in good health and CMV-seronegative.

The chain links TRBV18 to TRBJ1-2; 7 bases fit TRBD1. The junction had 15 bases not matched to a gene; V was cut back by 3 bases and J by 8 bases. From germline, CDR1 is KGHSH and CDR2 LQKENI. CDR3 length: 16 residues. Here the CDR3 reads CASSPTLSDRAWGYTF. CDR3 coding DNA: TGTGCCAGCTCACCGACTTTATCCGACAGGGCCTGGGGCTACACCTTC.

V is TRBV15 and J is TRBJ2-2; 7 bases align to TRBD2. This CDR3 comprises 15 residues. The V and J ends lost 1 base and 5 bases, in that order; junction bases with no gene match: 4. Germline CDR1 is LNHNV and CDR2 is YYDKDF (reference sequence). DNA for the CDR3: TGTGCCACCAGCAGAGGGCTAGCGGAGACCGGGGAGCTGTTTTTT. Protein: CATSRGLAETGELFF.

The chain joins TRBV19 to TRBJ2-1; 13 bases align to TRBD2. J gave up 5 bases and V 6 bases, and 4 bases lay outside the gene matches. The germline V gene has CDR1 LNHDA and CDR2 SQIVND (reference sequence). This CDR3 is built from 15 residues. This chain's CDR3 is CASRPGTSGNNEQFF. Here the CDR3 DNA reads TGTGCCAGTAGGCCCGGGACTAGCGGGAACAATGAGCAGTTCTTC.

The V gene is TRBV5-1, the J gene TRBJ2-3; 8 bases agree with TRBD2. This CDR3 is 16 amino acids long. J was trimmed by 8 bases and V by 0 bases; bases with no gene match: 11. Germline lookup yields CDR1 SGHRS and CDR2 YFSETQ. CDR3 sequence reads: CASSLADGRAAGTQYF. The DNA for the CDR3 is TGCGCCAGCAGCTTGGCCGACGGGAGGGCCGCGGGTACGCAGTATTTT.

The chain combines TRBV9 with TRBJ1-1, with D unclear. CDR3 length: 13 residues. Germline V gene lookup returns CDR1 SGDLS and CDR2 YYNGEE. Trimming pared 7 bases from V and 2 bases from J, leaving 12 bases between. CDR3 protein: CASSGLGNTEAFF. DNA for the CDR3: TGTGCCAGCTCTGGTCTAGGTAACACTGAAGCTTTCTTT.

This chain joins TRBV18 and TRBJ1-5; D remains ambiguous. The CDR3 has 13 residues. Germline V lookup: CDR1 KGHSH, CDR2 LQKENI. Trimming removed 5 bases from V and 4 bases from J, with 9 bases in between. CDR3 protein: CASSTGSNQPQHF. The CDR3, as DNA: TGTGCCAGCTCAACGGGGAGTAATCAGCCCCAGCATTTT.

V and J are TRBV7-2 and TRBJ2-7; no definite D call. Germline assignment: CDR1 SGHTA and CDR2 FQGNSA. The CDR3 sequence is 12 residues long. V lost 5 bases, J lost 3 bases, and 8 bases lay in between. The CDR3 loop reads CASSLFYYEQYF. Written as DNA, the CDR3 is TGTGCCAGCAGCCTATTCTACTACGAGCAGTACTTC.

This clone was seen only a few times. This chain links TRBV28 with TRBJ1-5, with D unresolved. CDR3 length: 16 amino acids. Trimming removed 7 bases at V and 0 bases at J, with 16 bases between. Germline V gives CDR1 MDHEN, CDR2 SYDVKM. This CDR3 is CASTPIRGYSNQPQHF. The CDR3 bases are TGTGCCAGCACCCCGATCCGGGGATATAGCAATCAGCCCCAGCATTTT.

This chain uses TRBV5-8 with TRBJ1-5, with 7 positions matching TRBD1. V dropped 6 bases and J dropped 3; count of bases not matched to a gene: 9. The CDR3 runs 15 residues. CDR1 is SGHTS and CDR2 is YDEGEE in the germline V gene. The DNA for the CDR3 is TGTGCCAGCAACTCGGACAGGCAAATCAATCAGCCCCAGCATTTT. The encoded protein is CASNSDRQINQPQHF.

The V and J genes are TRBV5-1 and TRBJ2-1, with a weak D call TRBD2 (5 bases). The ends were cut back, 4 bases at V and 8 bases at J, with 22 bases in the middle. Germline V gene lookup returns CDR1 SGHRS and CDR2 YFSETQ. The CDR3 consists of 16 residues. CDR3 sequence: CASSRMGLGVGDEQFF. For the CDR3, the DNA is TGCGCCAGCAGCAGGATGGGTCTGGGAGTCGGCGATGAGCAGTTCTTC.

The gene calls are TRBV7-2 and TRBJ2-7; TRBD1 agrees at 9 bases. Trimming removed 1 base from V and 4 bases from J; junction bases left unmatched: 5. The CDR3 runs to 15 residues. Looked up from germline, CDR1 is SGHTA and CDR2 is FQGNSA. CDR3: CASSLDLGQGYEQYF. CDR3 DNA sequence: TGTGCCAGCAGCTTAGATCTGGGACAGGGATACGAGCAGTACTTC.

The sample holds one count of this clone. The chain employs TRBV29-1 and TRBJ1-1, with D perhaps matching TRBD1 (6 bases). Germline V CDR1 and CDR2: SQVTM, ANQGSEA. The CDR3 has 13 amino acids. V was pared by 2 bases and J by 6 bases, with 13 bases between. CDR3: CSVESPRTAEAFF. CDR3 DNA: TGCAGCGTTGAATCCCCTCGGACAGCTGAAGCTTTCTTT.

Notes on this clone: At the DNA level, this CDR3 is encoded by other sequences in the same sample as well. V and J are TRBV5-8 and TRBJ1-5, with D perhaps TRBD1 (6 bases). V lost 0 bases and J lost 0, with 13 bases in between. The CDR3 is 17 residues long. Germline assignment: CDR1 SGHTS and CDR2 YDEGEE. This CDR3 reads CASSLVRQAYSNQPQHF. The CDR3 DNA reads TGTGCCAGCAGCTTGGTCCGACAGGCCTATAGCAATCAGCCCCAGCATTTT.

The chain joins TRBV27 to TRBJ2-7; a weak D match, TRBD2 (5 bases). The germline V and J ends were trimmed by 3 bases and 4 bases, with 19 bases remaining between them. The germline gives CDR1 MNHEY, CDR2 SMNVEV (reference sequence). The CDR3 contains 16 residues. CDR3 DNA: TGTGCCAGCAGTTTTGGTACGCGGATGAGGAGGTACGAGCAGTACTTC. Its protein is CASSFGTRMRRYEQYF.

This chain joins TRBV7-8 and TRBJ2-7; 8 bases align to TRBD2. This CDR3 is built from 15 residues. V lost 5 bases to trimming and J lost 2 bases; unmatched junction nucleotides: 8. CDR1 is SGHVS, CDR2 FQNEAQ, per germline. The CDR3 bases are TGTGCCAGCAGCCTGGGGACTAGTCAGACCTACGAGCAGTACTTC. Translating gives CASSLGTSQTYEQYF. Supplemented by reference TRBV7-8 and TRBJ2-7, the full variable domain reads GAGVSQSPRYKVAKRGQDVALRCDPISGHVSLFWYQQALGQGPEFLTYFQNEAQLDKSGLPSDRFFAERPEGSVSTLKIQRTQQEDSAVYLCASSLGTSQTYEQYFGPGTRLTVT.

The CDR3 loop is CSVERYPVTGTVFYEQYF. CDR3 bases: TGCAGCGTTGAAAGGTATCCGGTTACCGGGACAGTATTCTACGAGCAGTACTTC. This sequence joins TRBV29-1 and TRBJ2-7; 7 bases match TRBD1. Germline CDR1 SQVTM, CDR2 ANQGSEA. CDR3 length equals 18 residues. V lost 2 bases and J lost 3; bases outside the gene matches: 19.

The genes are TRBV18 and TRBJ2-7; TRBD1 matches 8 bases. The CDR3 is 15 residues long. V lost 9 bases and J lost 2; bases outside the gene matches: 12. Germline V gene data show CDR1 as KGHSH and CDR2 as LQKENI. CDR3 region: CASKTGQGIAYEQYF. The CDR3 coding sequence is TGTGCCAGTAAAACTGGACAGGGAATAGCCTACGAGCAGTACTTC.

The chain has TRBV2 and TRBJ1-2; a weak D match, TRBD1 (6 bases). The ends were cut back, 4 bases at V and 4 bases at J, with 19 bases in the middle. The CDR3 consists of 16 residues. Germline lookup yields CDR1 SNHLY and CDR2 FYNNEI. The CDR3 region has the DNA TGTGCCAGCAGTGTTTATACGTTGGACAGTATCTATGGCTACACCTTC. This codes for CASSVYTLDSIYGYTF.

CDR3 residues: CTSSRGFPYNEQFF. In DNA form, the CDR3 reads TGCACCAGCAGCCGAGGGTTCCCCTACAATGAGCAGTTCTTC. This rearrangement joins TRBV1 to TRBJ2-1; the table's D call of TRBD2 was not tested on the DNA. TRBV1 is labeled a pseudogene. There are 14 residues in the CDR3.

To note about this clone: The conserved final phenylalanine or tryptophan is absent from the CDR3, which likely points to a read error. The limits of the CDR3 on the DNA are not certain, so only TCRdb's listed CDR3 is given. The rearrangement joins TRBV5-3 to TRBJ2-7; the table's D gene call, TRBD2, was not cross checked with the DNA. TRBV5-3 is an ORF; its function is uncertain. The CDR3 has 9 amino acids, counting both end residues. Here the CDR3 reads CARSLGEGG.

This chain joins TRBV28 and TRBJ2-1, with TRBD2 matching 8 bases. Germline CDR1 MDHEN, CDR2 SYDVKM. Trimming at V came to 6 bases and at J to 4 bases, leaving 8 bases not matched to a gene. The CDR3 spans 15 residues. The CDR3 sequence is CASRVLRGGYNEQFF. In DNA, the CDR3 is TGTGCCAGCAGAGTTCTCCGGGGGGGATACAATGAGCAGTTCTTC.

The V gene is TRBV27, the J gene TRBJ2-7; TRBD1 aligns across 10 bases. The CDR3 length is 15 residues. Germline V gene data show CDR1 as MNHEY and CDR2 as SMNVEV (reference sequence). After removal of 4 bases from V and 3 bases from J, the junction contained 6 bases not matched to a gene. The CDR3 region has the DNA TGTGCCAGCAGTTCTCCGGGACAGGGGTACTACGAGCAGTACTTC. This translates into CASSSPGQGYYEQYF.

This chain connects TRBV6-5 to TRBJ1-5; TRBD1 aligns across 7 bases. The trim removed 5 bases at V and 5 bases at J, leaving 6 bases unmatched. This CDR3 comprises 14 residues. The V gene's germline CDR1 is MNHEY and CDR2 SVGAGI. The CDR3 DNA sequence: TGTGCCAGCAGTCCCGGGACAGAATATCAGCCCCAGCATTTT. Translating gives CASSPGTEYQPQHF.

V usage is TRBV9 and J usage is TRBJ2-5; TRBD2 aligns across 11 bases. This CDR3 comprises 15 residues. J gave up 2 bases and V 3 bases, and 3 bases lay outside the gene matches. The germline gives CDR1 SGDLS, CDR2 YYNGEE. The CDR3 region has the DNA TGTGCCAGCAGCGAACTAGCGGGGGAGCAAGAGACCCAGTACTTC. Its protein is CASSELAGEQETQYF.

The J gene is TRBJ2-1, the V gene TRBV7-2, with TRBD2 matching 7 bases. The germline CDR1 and CDR2 sequences are SGHTA and FQGNSA. The ends lost 1 base at V and 6 bases at J; junction bases unmatched: 6. The CDR3 is 15 amino acids. CDR3 nucleotide sequence: TGTGCCAGCAGCTTAGGCGGGAGCCCCTCCAATGAGCAGTTCTTC. Its protein is CASSLGGSPSNEQFF.

This chain connects TRBV25-1 to TRBJ2-5, with 8 bases matching TRBD1. Germline values: CDR1 MGHDK, CDR2 SYGVNS. The CDR3 has 13 residues. V was pared by 6 bases and J by 4 bases, with 4 bases of the junction left unmatched. The CDR3 nucleotides read TGTGCCAGCAGGGGGACAGGTGGAGAGACCCAGTACTTC. Its translation is CASRGTGGETQYF.

There are a few counts of this clone. This chain links TRBV10-3 with TRBJ1-1; TRBD1 matches at 7 bases. Losses at the gene ends were 6 bases for V and 3 bases for J; bases not matched to a gene: 4. From germline, CDR1 is ENHRY and CDR2 SYGVKD. The CDR3 consists of 13 residues. As DNA, the CDR3 is TGTGCCATCAGCGACAGGGCCGACACTGAAGCTTTCTTT. Its translation: CAISDRADTEAFF.